The T cell receptor (beta chain) under discussion was sequenced for a study of T cell responses to AZD1222 COVID-19 vaccine. Profiled with immunoSEQ multiplex PCR; TCRdb holds only in-frame clones, not every one. The sample shows roughly 79,000 clones, approximately 80% of them seen only once. The junction had 6 bases not matched to a gene; V was cut back by 8 bases and J by 2 bases. CDR3 length: 15 residues. CDR1 is LNHDA, CDR2 SQIVND, per germline (reference sequence). The chain is built from TRBV19 and TRBJ2-6; 7 nucleotides line up with TRBD2. This receptor was taken from an adult in good health. The starting material was peripheral blood, obtained on day 0 of AZD1222 vaccination. The CDR3 sequence: CASYNREAGANVLTF. CDR3 in DNA: TGTGCCAGTTATAATCGGGAGGCTGGGGCCAACGTCCTGACTTTC.